These 30 T cell receptor beta chains were all obtained from the same sample, sequenced in a study of blood T cell repertoires in COVID-19 (dated by TCRdb to the early 2020s). The library came from the immunoSEQ multiplex PCR assay. What TCRdb holds here is the immuneACCESS table cut down to in-frame rearrangements. Part of the clones is not present; checked against another copy, under half of the missing clones reflect an unresolved V gene, and the others are unexplained. This sample gives over 100,000 clones in total; 86% of them show up just once. The ten largest account for approximately 4.7% of the sample. What was sequenced was peripheral blood. Receptors were obtained from a middle-aged man with acute or convalescent COVID-19.

This chain links TRBV2 with TRBJ2-1; possibly TRBD2 for D (5 bases). Germline assignment: CDR1 SNHLY and CDR2 FYNNEI. Trimming removed 6 bases at V and 4 bases at J, with 13 bases between. The CDR3 runs 14 residues. CDR3 DNA: TGTGCCAGCAGCTACTCGAGGGTTTACAATGAGCAGTTCTTC. It is translated as CASSYSRVYNEQFF.

This chain connects TRBV6-1 to TRBJ1-5; D may be TRBD1 (5 bases). The V end lost 4 bases, the J end lost 0 bases, and 22 bases lay between the germline ends. The germline V gene encodes CDR1 MNHNS and CDR2 SASEGT. The CDR3 loop spans 19 amino acids. This CDR3 reads CASSGPQAGWGGSNQPQHF. CDR3 DNA sequence: TGTGCCAGCAGTGGACCCCAGGCAGGGTGGGGGGGTAGCAATCAGCCCCAGCATTTT.

The rearrangement links TRBV14 to TRBJ2-1; 8 bases agree with TRBD1. With V trimmed by 3 bases and J by 3 bases, 7 bases remained unmatched. The CDR3 covers 16 residues. The germline gives CDR1 SGHDN, CDR2 FVKESK. CDR3: CASSHEDREYYNEQFF. As DNA, the CDR3 is TGTGCCAGCAGCCACGAGGACAGGGAGTACTACAATGAGCAGTTCTTC.

The chain employs TRBV12-3 or TRBV12-4 and TRBJ1-1; D is unresolved. This CDR3 is 13 amino acids long. V lost 5 bases to trimming and J lost 7 bases, with 14 bases between them. CDR3 DNA sequence: TGTGCCAGCAGTATATCGGGAGAACTTGAAGCTTTCTTT. This gives the protein CASSISGELEAFF.

The chain links TRBV11-3 to TRBJ2-2; no clear D gene. The CDR3 totals 13 residues. V lost 6 bases and J lost 6, with 11 bases in between. Germline CDR1 reads SGHNT; CDR2 reads YENEEA. CDR3 coding DNA: TGTGCCAGCAGTAAGAAGAGCTCCGGGGAGCTGTTTTTT. It codes for CASSKKSSGELFF.

In this sample, this clone turned up once. CDR3 in amino acids: CASIGRPRGHGYTF. The CDR3, as DNA: TGTGCCAGCATCGGCCGGCCCCGAGGGCATGGCTACACCTTC. The rearrangement uses TRBV21-1 and TRBJ1-2. TRBV21-1 is listed as a pseudogene. CDR3 length equals 14 residues.

This sequence joins TRBV5-1 and TRBJ1-2; D gene ambiguous. Deletions cut 0 bases from V and 6 bases from J, with 9 bases between. CDR3 length: 13 residues. CDR1 and CDR2 (germline): SGHRS, YFSETQ. The CDR3, as DNA: TGCGCCAGCAGCTTGGATGGAGTCGATGGCTACACCTTC. Its protein product is CASSLDGVDGYTF.

The chain employs TRBV6-5 and TRBJ1-1; D call uncertain. Trimming shortened V by 5 bases and J by 0 bases, and 7 bases separated the two germline ends. Germline V gene data show CDR1 as MNHEY and CDR2 as SVGAGI. This CDR3 is built from 13 residues. CDR3 nucleotides: TGTGCCAGCAGTCACACCTTGAACACTGAAGCTTTCTTT. As protein: CASSHTLNTEAFF.

The rearrangement links TRBV18 to TRBJ1-1; 7 bases map to TRBD1. With V trimmed by 0 bases and J by 8 bases, 18 bases remained unmatched. The CDR3 length is 18 residues. Germline CDR1 and CDR2: KGHSH and LQKENI. CDR3 protein: CASSPPRTGTERSREAFF. CDR3 nucleotide sequence: TGTGCCAGCTCACCACCGCGGACAGGAACGGAGAGGTCCAGAGAAGCTTTCTTT.

CDR3 loop: CASSPGPGQGAYEQYF. CDR3 DNA: TGTGCCAGTAGTCCAGGGCCGGGACAGGGGGCATACGAGCAGTACTTC. V usage is TRBV19 and J usage is TRBJ2-7; 12 positions match TRBD1. The V gene's germline CDR1 is LNHDA and CDR2 SQIVND (reference sequence). Germline trimming cut 5 bases from V and 4 bases from J; bases unmatched to any gene: 9. The CDR3 spans 16 residues.

The CDR3 region has the DNA TGTGCCAGCACCCCGATCCACCGAGCTAACTATGGCTACACCTTC. It specifies CASTPIHRANYGYTF. The genes are TRBV6-2 or TRBV6-3 and TRBJ1-2, with D unclear. Trimming took 7 bases from V and 0 from J, leaving 15 bases between them. The V gene's germline CDR1 is MNHEY and CDR2 SVGEGT. This CDR3 has 15 amino acids.

DNA for the CDR3: TGTGCCAGCAGCATTAGACTGGGACTAGGGGGTATGAATCGGCAGTTCTTC. Its translation: CASSIRLGLGGMNRQFF. V gene TRBV5-4 combines with J gene TRBJ2-1; 8 bases align to TRBD2. The CDR3 consists of 17 residues. Germline V gene lookup returns CDR1 SGHNT and CDR2 YYREEE (reference sequence). J was trimmed by 12 bases and V by 4 bases; bases with no gene match: 21.

The chain has TRBV14 and TRBJ2-3; D remains ambiguous. Germline V gene sequence: CDR1 SGHDN, CDR2 FVKESK. V was trimmed by 0 bases and J by 0 bases, leaving 7 bases between them. The CDR3 is made up of 15 amino acids. The CDR3 here is CASSQDQRSTDTQYF. The CDR3 DNA sequence: TGTGCCAGCAGCCAAGATCAGAGGAGCACAGATACGCAGTATTTT.

This clone counts as medium-sized. The chain carries TRBV19 and TRBJ2-7; 8 nucleotides match TRBD2. The CDR3 runs 15 residues. The ends lost 1 base at V and 2 bases at J; junction bases unmatched: 4. The germline V gene has CDR1 LNHDA and CDR2 SQIVND (reference sequence). The CDR3 nucleotides read TGTGCCAGTAGTATAGCGGGTAGCGGGACCTACGAGCAGTACTTC. Translated, it gives CASSIAGSGTYEQYF.

The CDR3 sequence: CASQTGGYTDTQYF. The CDR3 nucleotides read TGTGCCAGCCAGACAGGGGGTTACACAGATACGCAGTATTTT. V is TRBV2 and J is TRBJ2-3, with 9 positions matching TRBD1. Germline CDR1 reads SNHLY; CDR2 reads FYNNEI. The length of the CDR3 is 14 residues. The J segment lost 2 bases and the V segment lost 8 bases, leaving 5 bases of the junction unmatched.

The V and J genes are TRBV30 and TRBJ2-5; 10 bases agree with TRBD2. CDR3 size: 16 residues. The germline V gene encodes CDR1 GTSNPN and CDR2 SVGIG (reference sequence). Trimming took 1 base from V and 4 from J; bases not matched to a gene: 9. The CDR3 sequence: CAWSASSGSLGETQYF. The CDR3 DNA reads as TGTGCCTGGAGTGCCTCTAGCGGGAGTCTCGGAGAGACCCAGTACTTC.

This clone appeared once. The CDR3 region is CAWTQSGGVEKLFF. In DNA, the CDR3 is TGTGCCTGGACCCAGTCAGGAGGGGTCGAAAAACTGTTTTTT. J is TRBJ1-4 and V is TRBV30, with D tentatively TRBD1 (5 bases). Trimming shortened V by 4 bases and J by 8 bases, and 17 bases separated the two germline ends. CDR3 length: 14 amino acids. CDR1 is GTSNPN, CDR2 SVGIG, per germline (reference sequence).

In its sample, this clone was seen many times. The chain carries TRBV4-3 and TRBJ1-6, with D hard to call. Germline CDR1 LGHNA, CDR2 YSLEER. The CDR3 extends over 16 amino acids. V lost 0 bases, J lost 8 bases, and 14 bases lay in between. CDR3 amino acids: CASSQDISGSYSPLHF. The CDR3 coding sequence is TGCGCCAGCAGCCAAGATATATCGGGGAGTTATTCACCCCTCCACTTT.

This chain links TRBV29-1 with TRBJ1-2, with a weak D call TRBD1 (6 bases). Trimming removed 8 bases at V and 8 bases at J, with 21 bases between. Germline V lookup: CDR1 SQVTM, CDR2 ANQGSEA. The CDR3 is made up of 13 amino acids. CDR3 DNA sequence: TGCAGCACCAATGTGGGGGGGCGGGGGGGCTACACCTTC. Protein product: CSTNVGGRGGYTF.

A few counts support this clone. The chain joins TRBV19 to TRBJ1-5, with a possible D match to TRBD1 (6 bases). V was shortened by 1 base and J by 6 bases, with 10 bases between the two germline ends. The CDR3 spans 14 residues. Germline V gene sequence: CDR1 LNHDA, CDR2 SQIVND (reference sequence). Written as DNA, the CDR3 is TGTGCCAGTAGTATAGTGTGGGGGCCTCAGCCCCAGCATTTT. Its translation is CASSIVWGPQPQHF. Using reference TRBV19 and TRBJ1-5 for the parts outside the CDR3, the full variable domain is DGGITQSPKYLFRKEGQNVTLSCEQNLNHDAMYWYRQDPGQGLRLIYYSQIVNDFQKGDIAEGYSVSREKKESFPLTVTSAQKNPTAFYLCASSIVWGPQPQHFGDGTRLSIL.

V is TRBV11-2 and J is TRBJ2-2; 7 nucleotides match TRBD2. Unmatched junction bases numbered 5, after V lost 4 bases and J lost 3 bases. The CDR3 extends over 15 amino acids. CDR1 SGHAT and CDR2 FQNNGV come from the germline V gene. CDR3: CASSSRGRDTGELFF. The CDR3 DNA reads TGTGCCAGCAGCTCCCGGGGGAGGGACACCGGGGAGCTGTTTTTT.

This rearrangement joins TRBV30 to TRBJ2-7; D is perhaps TRBD1 (6 bases). The germline V gene encodes CDR1 GTSNPN and CDR2 SVGIG (reference sequence). V shed 3 bases and J shed 3 bases, with 24 bases lying between them. The CDR3 consists of 17 residues. The CDR3 reads CAWRVHTQGKSSYEQYF. The CDR3 DNA reads as TGTGCCTGGAGGGTACATACACAGGGAAAGTCAAGCTACGAGCAGTACTTC.

This chain uses TRBV30 with TRBJ1-5; no definite D call. The CDR3 consists of 14 residues. V dropped 0 bases and J dropped 11 bases, with 17 bases sitting between them. Germline CDR1 reads GTSNPN; CDR2 reads SVGIG (reference sequence). In DNA, the CDR3 is TGTGCCTGGAGTGTAAACGCCGGGAATCAAGCCCAGCATTTT. This translates into CAWSVNAGNQAQHF.

This clone was seen a few times. The chain has TRBV25-1 and TRBJ1-5; TRBD1 matches 8 bases. Germline V gene lookup returns CDR1 MGHDK and CDR2 SYGVNS. This CDR3 contains 15 residues. The J segment lost 5 bases and the V segment lost 4 bases, leaving 7 bases of the junction unmatched. For the CDR3, the DNA is TGTGCCAGCAGTGCCGCAGGGGGCCCCCATCAGCCCCAGCATTTT. Translating gives CASSAAGGPHQPQHF. Supplemented by reference TRBV25-1 and TRBJ1-5, the full variable domain reads EADIYQTPRYLVIGTGKKITLECSQTMGHDKMYWYQQDPGMELHLIHYSYGVNSTEKGDLSSESTVSRIRTEHFPLTLESARPSHTSQYLCASSAAGGPHQPQHFGDGTRLSIL.

The chain couples TRBV5-8 to TRBJ2-7; a weak D match, TRBD1 (5 bases). The CDR3 loop spans 17 amino acids. V was shortened by 1 base and J by 2 bases, with 19 bases between the two germline ends. Germline V gene data show CDR1 as SGHTS and CDR2 as YDEGEE. For the CDR3, the DNA is TGTGCCAGCAGCTTGTGGCTGATGGATCAGGGCGCCTACGAGCAGTACTTC. This codes for CASSLWLMDQGAYEQYF.

This clone was found once. This rearrangement joins TRBV7-9 to TRBJ1-5; 7 bases line up with TRBD1. V shed 5 bases, J shed 8 bases, and the junction held 9 bases outside the gene matches. Germline assignment: CDR1 SEHNR and CDR2 FQNEAQ (reference sequence). The CDR3 is made up of 14 amino acids. In nucleotides, the CDR3 is TGTGCCAGCAGCCAGACAGGGAACTCTGAGCCCCAGCATTTT. Translated, it gives CASSQTGNSEPQHF.

The chain employs TRBV6-6 and TRBJ1-5, with 7 bases aligning to TRBD1. V shed 2 bases, J shed 5 bases, and the junction held 3 bases outside the gene matches. Germline V CDR1 and CDR2: MNHNY, SVGAGI (reference sequence). The CDR3 extends over 14 amino acids. CDR3 sequence: CASSYTTGDQPQHF. Written as DNA, the CDR3 is TGTGCCAGCAGTTACACTACAGGGGATCAGCCCCAGCATTTT.

The chain is built from TRBV7-2 and TRBJ1-6, with no clear D. Per the germline V gene, CDR1 is SGHTA and CDR2 is FQGNSA. The germline V and J ends were trimmed by 2 bases and 7 bases, with 3 bases remaining between them. The CDR3 consists of 12 residues. The CDR3 sequence: CASSLTNSPLHF. CDR3 DNA: TGTGCCAGCAGCTTAACAAATTCACCCCTCCACTTT.

The V gene is TRBV20-1, the J gene TRBJ1-2, with a possible D match to TRBD1 (6 bases). Trimming stripped 5 bases from V and 6 bases from J, with 7 bases between. The CDR3 extends over 10 amino acids. Germline V lookup: CDR1 DFQATT, CDR2 SNEGSKA (reference sequence). The CDR3 spells CSAYRDGYTF. The CDR3 bases are TGCAGTGCTTACAGGGATGGCTACACCTTC.

This clone was seen just once. The V and J genes are TRBV7-7 and TRBJ2-2, with TRBD1 identical over 10 bases. V lost 5 bases to trimming and J lost 6 bases; unmatched junction nucleotides: 6. The CDR3 runs to 15 residues. Germline loops: CDR1 SSHAT, CDR2 FNYEAQ (reference sequence). Here the CDR3 reads CASSEPGQGSGELFF. The CDR3 DNA reads as TGTGCCAGCAGCGAGCCGGGACAGGGGTCCGGGGAGCTGTTTTTT.